The 15 T cell receptor beta chains below were found in one sample sequenced in a study of blood T cells in healthy people across ages (dated by TCRdb to about 2015). Library preparation was by 5' RACE. TCRdb lists the instrument as Illumina HiSeq 2500. A second PCR of about 7 to 12 cycles was performed with a sample-barcoded 5' primer and a J-beta primer mix. TCRdb reprocessing: public reads trimmed at Q25 with fastp, clones called with MiXCR, in-frame beta chains kept. Each record represents a unique CDR3 protein, reported with the most common genes and DNA among its rows. The sample table contains around 790,000 distinct CDR3 sequences; only one count was recorded for approximately 44% of them. In total, the top ten clones hold under 20% of the sample. The sample comprised blood. These receptors were taken from a man aged 55 to 70 in good health.

This clonotype was counted a few times. The V and J genes are TRBV6-2 or TRBV6-3 and TRBJ2-5; 13 positions agree with TRBD2. The J segment lost 2 bases and the V segment lost 5 bases, leaving 11 bases of the junction unmatched. There are 18 residues in the CDR3. Germline V gene data show CDR1 as MNHEY and CDR2 as SVGEGT. The CDR3 sequence: CASSQRTPGLAGQETQYF. CDR3 coding DNA: TGTGCCAGCAGTCAGCGGACGCCGGGACTAGCGGGGCAAGAGACCCAGTACTTC.

V is TRBV20-1 and J is TRBJ2-5, with 11 positions matching TRBD2. The CDR3 has 15 residues. Germline loops: CDR1 DFQATT, CDR2 SNEGSKA (reference sequence). J gave up 2 bases and V 6 bases, and 8 bases lay outside the gene matches. CDR3: CSAWETSGAQETQYF. DNA for the CDR3: TGCAGTGCCTGGGAGACTAGCGGGGCACAAGAGACCCAGTACTTC.

This clonotype was recorded a few times. This chain links TRBV29-1 with TRBJ2-4, with D perhaps matching TRBD1 (7 bases). Germline V CDR1 and CDR2: SQVTM, ANQGSEA. The germline V and J ends were trimmed by 3 bases and 13 bases, with 28 bases remaining between them. The CDR3 contains 16 residues. The CDR3 region has the DNA TGCAGCGTTGAGACAGGAGGGACAGAGCAACTACGGGGGCAGTACTTC. It translates to CSVETGGTEQLRGQYF.

In its sample, this clonotype was seen a few times. The chain couples TRBV10-3 to TRBJ2-1; 8 bases fit TRBD2. From germline, CDR1 is ENHRY and CDR2 SYGVKD. CDR3 size: 14 residues. Losses at the gene ends were 4 bases for V and 7 bases for J; bases not matched to a gene: 6. The DNA of the CDR3 is TGTGCCATCAGTGCCGGGGGGGCCTTAAATGAGCAGTTCTTC. Translated, it gives CAISAGGALNEQFF.

This chain links TRBV7-2 with TRBJ1-5, with 7 bases lining up with TRBD1. CDR3 length: 18 amino acids. V lost 6 bases and J lost 4; bases outside the gene matches: 18. Per germline, CDR1 SGHTA and CDR2 FQGNSA. CDR3 DNA: TGTGCCAGCAGTTTACTAAACACCGGGACAGTAGGAAATCAGCCCCAGCATTTT. It specifies CASSLLNTGTVGNQPQHF.

This clonotype was counted between two and nine times. The gene calls are TRBV6-2 or TRBV6-3 and TRBJ2-3; no definite D call. V lost 2 bases to trimming and J lost 2 bases, with 2 bases between them. Per the germline V gene, CDR1 is MNHEY and CDR2 is SVGEGT. The CDR3 is made up of 12 amino acids. The DNA for the CDR3 is TGTGCCAGCAGTTACCCCACAGATACGCAGTATTTT. Its protein is CASSYPTDTQYF.

This clonotype was counted only a few times. This rearrangement joins TRBV4-3 to TRBJ2-1, with a possible D match to TRBD2 (5 bases). CDR1 is LGHNA and CDR2 is YSLEER in the germline V gene. Trimming removed 0 bases at V and 6 bases at J, with 9 bases between. The CDR3 runs to 14 residues. The CDR3 region has the DNA TGCGCCAGCAGCCAAGAGTACACTAGCAATGAGCAGTTCTTC. Amino acid sequence: CASSQEYTSNEQFF.

The chain couples TRBV5-1 to TRBJ2-3; D not resolved. V was clipped by 3 bases and J by 0 bases, with 8 bases between them. CDR3 size: 14 residues. Per the germline V gene, CDR1 is SGHRS and CDR2 is YFSETQ. The DNA for the CDR3 is TGCGCCAGCAGCTCAGAATTTAGCACAGATACGCAGTATTTT. Translating gives CASSSEFSTDTQYF.

This chain uses TRBV2 with TRBJ2-7; TRBD2 agrees at 8 bases. With V trimmed by 4 bases and J by 0 bases, 8 bases remained unmatched. CDR3 length: 16 amino acids. Germline CDR1 and CDR2: SNHLY and FYNNEI. In nucleotides, the CDR3 is TGTGCCAGCAGTGGCATAGCGGGACGTAGCTCCTACGAGCAGTACTTC. It translates to CASSGIAGRSSYEQYF.

The chain is built from TRBV5-5 and TRBJ1-2; D is undetermined. Germline V gene sequence: CDR1 SGHKS, CDR2 YYEKEE (reference sequence). This CDR3 is 12 amino acids long. V shed 4 bases and J shed 6 bases, with 10 bases lying between them. CDR3 residues: CASSQFRDGYTF. In DNA, the CDR3 is TGTGCCAGCAGCCAATTCAGAGATGGCTACACCTTC.

Notes on this clonotype: A much larger clonotype is one base distant, so this may be a read error. V and J are TRBV4-3 and TRBJ2-7; maybe TRBD1 (6 bases). The end of the DNA is better explained by TRBJ2-5, so the J call may be wrong. The germline gives CDR1 LGHNA, CDR2 YSLEER. CDR3 length equals 14 residues. For the CDR3, the DNA is TGCGCCGGCAGCCAAACGTGGGGGCATGAGACCCAGTACTTC. It is translated as CAGSQTWGHETQYF.

V is TRBV20-1 and J is TRBJ1-2; D uncertain. Per germline, CDR1 DFQATT and CDR2 SNEGSKA (reference sequence). The CDR3 spans 13 residues. CDR3 amino acids: CSPAAEANYGYTF. Written as DNA, the CDR3 is TGCAGCCCGGCGGCGGAAGCTAACTATGGCTACACCTTC.

The chain has TRBV7-2 and TRBJ2-3; 9 positions agree with TRBD2. The CDR3 sequence is 14 residues long. Germline assignment: CDR1 SGHTA and CDR2 FQGNSA. The ends lost 7 bases at V and 2 bases at J; junction bases unmatched: 4. CDR3: CASKRGGATDTQYF. In DNA, the CDR3 is TGTGCCAGCAAGCGCGGGGGGGCCACAGATACGCAGTATTTT.

This clonotype was seen more than once but under ten times. V is TRBV7-2 and J is TRBJ2-7; D might be TRBD1 (6 bases). V lost 5 bases to trimming and J lost 6 bases, with 20 bases between them. The CDR3 is made up of 15 amino acids. Germline V gene data show CDR1 as SGHTA and CDR2 as FQGNSA. In DNA, the CDR3 is TGTGCCAGCAGCGCGCAGGCCGGAACAGGGACCGAGCAGTACTTC. This codes for CASSAQAGTGTEQYF.

The chain recombines TRBV27 with TRBJ2-2, with 7 bases that match TRBD1. The CDR3 has 15 amino acids. With V trimmed by 4 bases and J by 2 bases, 4 bases remained unmatched. Germline loops: CDR1 MNHEY, CDR2 SMNVEV (reference sequence). In nucleotides, the CDR3 is TGTGCCAGCAGTTCCAGGGGGACCAACACCGGGGAGCTGTTTTTT. It translates to CASSSRGTNTGELFF.